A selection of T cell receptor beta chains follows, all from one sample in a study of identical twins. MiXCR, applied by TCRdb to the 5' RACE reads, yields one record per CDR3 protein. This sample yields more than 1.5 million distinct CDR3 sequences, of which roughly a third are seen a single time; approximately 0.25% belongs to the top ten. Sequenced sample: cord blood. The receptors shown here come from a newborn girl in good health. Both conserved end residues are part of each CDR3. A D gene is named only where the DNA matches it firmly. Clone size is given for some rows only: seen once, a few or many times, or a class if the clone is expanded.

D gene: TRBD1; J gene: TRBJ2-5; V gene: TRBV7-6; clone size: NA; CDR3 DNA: TGTGCCAGCAGCTACTCCCGGGACAGGGTTAGGGAGACCCAGTACTTC; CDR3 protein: CASSYSRDRVRETQYF
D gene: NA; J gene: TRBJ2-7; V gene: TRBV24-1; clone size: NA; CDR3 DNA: TGTGCCACCAGTGATTCGGCTAGCCCTATCTCCTACAATGAGCAGTACTTC; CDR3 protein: CATSDSASPISYNEQYF
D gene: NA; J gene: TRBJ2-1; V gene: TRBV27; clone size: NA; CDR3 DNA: TGTGCCACCCGAAGTTGGGGCAAGGAGCAGTTCTTC; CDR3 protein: CATRSWGKEQFF
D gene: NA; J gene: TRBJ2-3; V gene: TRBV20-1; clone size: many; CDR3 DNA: TGCAGTGCTAGAGATTGGCTAGTCGCAGATACGCAGTATTTT; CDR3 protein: CSARDWLVADTQYF
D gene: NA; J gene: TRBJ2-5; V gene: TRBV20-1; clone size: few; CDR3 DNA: TGCAGTGCTAGCCGCGGGATCAATGAGCAGTACTTC; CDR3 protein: CSASRGINEQYF
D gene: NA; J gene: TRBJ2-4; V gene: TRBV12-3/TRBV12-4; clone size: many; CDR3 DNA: TGTGCCAGCAGTTTGGTGGACATTCAGTACTTC; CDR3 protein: CASSLVDIQYF
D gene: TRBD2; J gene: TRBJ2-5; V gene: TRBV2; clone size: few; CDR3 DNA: TGTGCCAGCAGTGGTCCGACTAGCGGGGCCTACCAAGAGACCCAGTACTTC; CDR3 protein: CASSGPTSGAYQETQYF
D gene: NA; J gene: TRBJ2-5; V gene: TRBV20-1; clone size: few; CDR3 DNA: TGCAGTGCTGGGCCCTCAGGTTCCCACCTTTGGCAGTACTTC; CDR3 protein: CSAGPSGSHLWQYF
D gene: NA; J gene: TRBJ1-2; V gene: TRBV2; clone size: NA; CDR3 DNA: TGTGCCAGCAGTGAACGATGGGGCGGCCTTTATGGCTACACCTTC; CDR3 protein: CASSERWGGLYGYTF
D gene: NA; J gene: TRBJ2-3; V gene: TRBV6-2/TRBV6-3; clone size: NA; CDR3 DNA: TGTGCCAGCAGGGAGCGCACAGATACGCAGTATTTT; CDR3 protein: CASRERTDTQYF
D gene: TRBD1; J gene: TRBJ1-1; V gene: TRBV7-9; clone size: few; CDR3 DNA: TGTGCCAGCAGCTCGCACAGGGGGGTGAACACTGAAGCTTTCTTT; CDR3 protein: CASSSHRGVNTEAFF
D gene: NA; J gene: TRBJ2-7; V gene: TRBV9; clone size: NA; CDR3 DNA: TGTGCCAGCAGCGTAGGGACCTCCGCCGAGCAGTACTTC; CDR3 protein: CASSVGTSAEQYF
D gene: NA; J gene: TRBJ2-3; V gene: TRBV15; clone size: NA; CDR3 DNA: TGTGCCACCAGCAGAGATCACGTAGATACGCAGTATTTT; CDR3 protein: CATSRDHVDTQYF
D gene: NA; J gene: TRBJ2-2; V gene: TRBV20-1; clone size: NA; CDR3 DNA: TGCAGTGCCCATAAACCTATTACAAACATCGGGGAGCTGTTTTTT; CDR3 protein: CSAHKPITNIGELFF